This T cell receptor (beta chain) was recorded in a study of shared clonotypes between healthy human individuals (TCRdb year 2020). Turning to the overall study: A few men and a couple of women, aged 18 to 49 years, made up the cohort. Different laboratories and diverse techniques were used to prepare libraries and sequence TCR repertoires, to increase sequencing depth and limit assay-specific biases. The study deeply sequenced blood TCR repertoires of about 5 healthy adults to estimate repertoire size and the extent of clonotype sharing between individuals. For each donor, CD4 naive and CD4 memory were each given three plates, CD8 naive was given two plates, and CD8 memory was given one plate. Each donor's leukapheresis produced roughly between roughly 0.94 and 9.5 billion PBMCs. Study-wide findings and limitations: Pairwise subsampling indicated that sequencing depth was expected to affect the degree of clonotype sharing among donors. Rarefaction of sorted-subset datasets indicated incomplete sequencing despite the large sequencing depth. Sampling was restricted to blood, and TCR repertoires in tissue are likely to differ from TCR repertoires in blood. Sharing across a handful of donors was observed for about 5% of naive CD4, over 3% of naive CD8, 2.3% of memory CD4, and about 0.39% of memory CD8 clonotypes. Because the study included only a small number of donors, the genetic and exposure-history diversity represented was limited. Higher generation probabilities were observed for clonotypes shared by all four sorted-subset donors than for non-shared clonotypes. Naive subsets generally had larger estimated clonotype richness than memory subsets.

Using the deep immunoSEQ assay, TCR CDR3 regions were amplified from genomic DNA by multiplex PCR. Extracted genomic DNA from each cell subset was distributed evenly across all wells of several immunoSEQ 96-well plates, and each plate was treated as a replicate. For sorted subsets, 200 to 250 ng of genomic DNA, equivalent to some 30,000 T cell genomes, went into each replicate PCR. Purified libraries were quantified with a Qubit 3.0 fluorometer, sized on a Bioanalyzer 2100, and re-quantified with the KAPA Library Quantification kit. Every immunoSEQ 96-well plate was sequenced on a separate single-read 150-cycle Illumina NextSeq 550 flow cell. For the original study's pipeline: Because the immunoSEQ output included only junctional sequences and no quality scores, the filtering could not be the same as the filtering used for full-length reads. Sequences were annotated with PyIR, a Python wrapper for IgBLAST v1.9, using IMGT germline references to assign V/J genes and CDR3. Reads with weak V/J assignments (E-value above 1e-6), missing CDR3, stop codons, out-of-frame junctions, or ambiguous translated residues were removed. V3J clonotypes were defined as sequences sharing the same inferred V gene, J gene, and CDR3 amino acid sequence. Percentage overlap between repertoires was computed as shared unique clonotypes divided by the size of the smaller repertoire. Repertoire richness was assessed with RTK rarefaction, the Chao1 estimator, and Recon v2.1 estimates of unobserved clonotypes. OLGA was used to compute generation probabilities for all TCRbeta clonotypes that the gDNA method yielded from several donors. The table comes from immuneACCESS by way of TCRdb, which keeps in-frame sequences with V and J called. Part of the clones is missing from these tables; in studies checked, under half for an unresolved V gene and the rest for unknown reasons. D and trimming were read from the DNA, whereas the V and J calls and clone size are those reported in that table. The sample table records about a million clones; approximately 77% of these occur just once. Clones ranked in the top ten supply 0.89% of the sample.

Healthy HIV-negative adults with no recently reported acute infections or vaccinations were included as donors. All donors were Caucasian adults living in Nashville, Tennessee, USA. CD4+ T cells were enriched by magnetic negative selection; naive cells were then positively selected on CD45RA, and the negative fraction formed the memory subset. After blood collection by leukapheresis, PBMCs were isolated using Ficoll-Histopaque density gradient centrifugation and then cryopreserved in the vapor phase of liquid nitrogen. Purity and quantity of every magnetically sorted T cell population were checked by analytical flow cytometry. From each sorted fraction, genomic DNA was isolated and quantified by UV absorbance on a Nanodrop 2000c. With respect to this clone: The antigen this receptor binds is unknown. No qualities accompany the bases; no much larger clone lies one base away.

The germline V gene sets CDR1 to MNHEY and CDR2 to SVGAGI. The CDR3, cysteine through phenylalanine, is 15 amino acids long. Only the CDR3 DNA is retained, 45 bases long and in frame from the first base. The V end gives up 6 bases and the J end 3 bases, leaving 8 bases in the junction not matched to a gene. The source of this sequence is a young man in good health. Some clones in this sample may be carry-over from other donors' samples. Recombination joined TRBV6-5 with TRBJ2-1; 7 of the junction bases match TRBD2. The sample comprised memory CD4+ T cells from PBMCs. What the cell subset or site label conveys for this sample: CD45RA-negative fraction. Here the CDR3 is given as CASSPVLAVYNEQFF. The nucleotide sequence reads TGTGCCAGCAGCCCCGTCCTAGCGGTCTACAATGAGCAGTTCTTC.